This T cell receptor beta chain was observed in a study of blood T cell repertoires in COVID-19. Overall study context: The United States, Italy and Spain provided the acute and convalescent COVID-19 samples. Sample material is recorded as cDNA or gDNA derived from T cells, B-cell-depleted T cells, or PBMCs.

Original handling: Estimated nucleated cell counts came from reference gene primer amplification. Only in-frame clones appear in the TCRdb table, and some are missing; sequencing was by immunoSEQ multiplex PCR. That table supplies the V and J calls and clone size; D and trimming were determined from the DNA. The sample lists approximately 170,000 clones, approximately 86% seen once, with roughly 9.1% in the top ten. Germline-derived CDR1 and CDR2 are LNHDA and SQIVND (reference sequence). The CDR3 has 16 amino acids. V gave up 6 bases and J gave up 4 bases, with 16 bases separating them. The chain recombines TRBV19 with TRBJ1-6, with a tentative D call TRBD1 (5 bases). The sample taken for sequencing was peripheral blood. The source of this sequence is a man aged 45-60 years with active or convalescent COVID-19. The CDR3 nucleotides read TGTGCCAGTAGAAAAGCCGCGGGACGATATAATTCACCCCTCCACTTT. It translates to CASRKAAGRYNSPLHF.